The 14 T cell receptor beta chains reported below all come from one sample, sequenced in a study of T cells in Graves' hyperthyroidism and ophthalmopathy. The investigators amplified TCR beta CDR3 regions from RNA transcripts. RT-PCR in the first round (using the HTBI primer set) targeted the TCR CDR3. TCRdb analysed the multiplex PCR reads with MiXCR anew, one entry per CDR3 protein. The sample has some 300,000 distinct CDR3 sequences; roughly 15% are singletons. The specimen sequenced was blood. The receptor source for this set is a woman in her forties with Graves' hyperthyroidism.

There are many counts of this clonotype. V is TRBV6-1 and J is TRBJ1-4; D might be TRBD1 (5 bases). This CDR3 contains 14 residues. The ends were cut back, 5 bases at V and 2 bases at J, with 9 bases in the middle. Looked up from germline, CDR1 is MNHNS and CDR2 is SASEGT. CDR3 DNA: TGTGCCAGCAGTAAGACAGTGACTAATGAAAAACTGTTTTTT. Translated, it gives CASSKTVTNEKLFF.

This chain joins TRBV18 and TRBJ1-5; D might be TRBD1 (6 bases). There are 15 residues in the CDR3. V was trimmed by 1 base and J by 3 bases, leaving 10 bases between them. Germline V gene sequence: CDR1 KGHSH, CDR2 LQKENI. CDR3 in amino acids: CASSPLRGNNQPQHF. DNA for the CDR3: TGTGCCAGCTCACCACTAAGGGGGAACAATCAGCCCCAGCATTTT.

In this sample, this clonotype turned up many times. V is TRBV5-5 and J is TRBJ1-2, with 9 bases that match TRBD1. This CDR3 is 16 amino acids long. Looked up from germline, CDR1 is SGHKS and CDR2 is YYEKEE (reference sequence). V dropped 2 bases and J dropped 1; count of bases not matched to a gene: 6. CDR3 amino acids: CASSLSLGQGNYGYTF. Written as DNA, the CDR3 is TGTGCCAGCAGCTTAAGTCTGGGACAGGGTAACTATGGCTACACCTTC.

This clonotype turned up a few times. This rearrangement joins TRBV6-2 or TRBV6-3 to TRBJ2-3; the D is unclear. The V end lost 4 bases, the J end lost 4 bases, and 6 bases lay between the germline ends. The V gene's germline CDR1 is MNHEY and CDR2 SVGEGT. The CDR3 spans 12 residues. This CDR3 is CASSFGSDTQYF. As DNA, the CDR3 is TGTGCCAGCAGTTTCGGATCAGATACGCAGTATTTT.

This chain joins TRBV15 and TRBJ2-2; no clear D. There are 14 residues in the CDR3. V dropped 1 base and J dropped 1 base, with 4 bases sitting between them. CDR1 and CDR2 from the germline V gene are LNHNV and YYDKDF (reference sequence). The CDR3 region is CATSRGGNTGELFF. The CDR3 DNA reads as TGTGCCACCAGCAGAGGAGGGAACACCGGGGAGCTGTTTTTT.

This clonotype was seen repeatedly, ten times or more. The gene calls are TRBV12-3 or TRBV12-4 and TRBJ1-6; 11 positions match TRBD1. J lost 9 bases, V lost 6 bases, and 10 bases had no gene match. This CDR3 is 16 amino acids long. The CDR3 region has the DNA TGTGCCAGCAGCTCCGGACAGGGGGCAAGGGGTTCACCCCTCCACTTT. Amino acids: CASSSGQGARGSPLHF.

In its sample, this clonotype was seen many times. V is TRBV30 and J is TRBJ1-6; TRBD1 matches at 7 bases. Germline CDR1 and CDR2: GTSNPN and SVGIG (reference sequence). V was clipped by 3 bases and J by 10 bases; unmatched bases: 6. This CDR3 spans 13 amino acids. CDR3: CAWRRTGGSPLHF. The CDR3 DNA reads as TGTGCCTGGAGGCGGACAGGAGGGTCACCCCTCCACTTT.

This chain uses TRBV7-9 with TRBJ1-4; a possible D gene is TRBD1 (5 bases). The V and J ends lost 4 bases and 4 bases respectively, with 13 bases between them. CDR3 length: 15 residues. Germline CDR1 reads SEHNR; CDR2 reads FQNEAQ (reference sequence). CDR3 bases: TGTGCCAGCAGCTCCCGGGGACGGCGTAATGAAAAACTGTTTTTT. Its protein is CASSSRGRRNEKLFF.

This clonotype was counted many times. The V gene is TRBV7-8, the J gene TRBJ2-3; TRBD2 might be the D (5 bases). The V gene lost 5 bases and the J gene lost 1 base, with 16 bases spanning the gap. Germline V gives CDR1 SGHVS, CDR2 FQNEAQ. The CDR3 is 16 amino acids. CDR3 DNA: TGTGCCAGCAGCCAGCGGAGAGCGGCAGGCACAGATACGCAGTATTTT. Its protein is CASSQRRAAGTDTQYF.

Details on this clonotype: A much more abundant neighbour one base away suggests this may be a read error. The chain employs TRBV19 and TRBJ2-2; 7 bases align to TRBD1. The CDR3 is made up of 15 amino acids. The germline CDR1 and CDR2 sequences are LNHDA and SQIVND (reference sequence). The DNA for the CDR3 is TGTGCCAGTAGTATTCTAGGGGGCAACACCGCGGAGCTGTTTTTT. Residues: CASSILGGNTAELFF. Using reference TRBV19 and TRBJ2-2 for the parts outside the CDR3, the full variable domain is DGGITQSPKYLFRKEGQNVTLSCEQNLNHDAMYWYRQDPGQGLRLIYYSQIVNDFQKGDIAEGYSVSREKKESFPLTVTSAQKNPTAFYLCASSILGGNTAELFFGEGSRLTVL.

The chain combines TRBV4-1 with TRBJ2-7, with D hard to call. Trimming left V 1 base short and J 2 bases short, with 6 bases between. The CDR3 extends over 13 amino acids. Germline V gene sequence: CDR1 MGHRA, CDR2 YSYEKL. The DNA of the CDR3 is TGCGCCAGCAGCCAAGTCCAGGCCTACGAGCAGTACTTC. Protein: CASSQVQAYEQYF.

The CDR3 sequence: CASRSSAGMNTEAFF. DNA for the CDR3: TGTGCCAGCAGGTCTTCGGCAGGGATGAACACTGAAGCTTTCTTT. This chain connects TRBV11-2 to TRBJ1-1, with TRBD1 as a possible D gene (5 bases). The V end lost 6 bases, the J end lost 0 bases, and 14 bases lay between the germline ends. Per the germline V gene, CDR1 is SGHAT and CDR2 is FQNNGV. The CDR3 totals 15 residues. The variable domain in full, completed from reference TRBV11-2 and TRBJ1-1, reads EAGVAQSPRYKIIEKRQSVAFWCNPISGHATLYWYQQILGQGPKLLIQFQNNGVVDDSQLPKDRFSAERLKGVDSTLKIQPAKLEDSAVYLCASRSSAGMNTEAFFGQGTRLTVV.

At least ten counts were recorded for this clonotype. The V call is TRBV6-2 or TRBV6-3, the J call TRBJ2-7; TRBD2 matches 9 bases. CDR1 and CDR2 from the germline V gene are MNHEY and SVGEGT. V gave up 2 bases and J gave up 5 bases; unmatched junction bases: 10. CDR3 size: 16 residues. The CDR3: CASSYPGLAGRNEQYF. In nucleotides, the CDR3 is TGTGCCAGCAGTTACCCCGGCCTAGCGGGAAGGAACGAGCAGTACTTC.

This clonotype was observed many times. The genes are TRBV7-9 and TRBJ2-1; D call uncertain. CDR1 is SEHNR and CDR2 is FQNEAQ in the germline V gene (reference sequence). There are 13 residues in the CDR3. Trimming removed 0 bases at V and 9 bases at J, with 9 bases between. The CDR3 nucleotides read TGTGCCAGCAGCTTAGCCCCTGATATTGAGCAGTTCTTC. Its protein product is CASSLAPDIEQFF.